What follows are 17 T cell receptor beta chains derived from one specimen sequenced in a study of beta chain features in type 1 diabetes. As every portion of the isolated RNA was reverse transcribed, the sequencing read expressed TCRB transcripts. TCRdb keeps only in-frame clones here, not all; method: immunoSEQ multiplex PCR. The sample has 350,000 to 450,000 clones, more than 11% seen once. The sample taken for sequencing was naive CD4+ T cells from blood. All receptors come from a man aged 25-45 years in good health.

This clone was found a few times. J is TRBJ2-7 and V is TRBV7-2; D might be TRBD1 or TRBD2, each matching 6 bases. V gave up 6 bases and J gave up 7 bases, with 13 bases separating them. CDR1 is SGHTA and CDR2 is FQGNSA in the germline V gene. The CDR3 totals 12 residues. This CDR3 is CASSQGREEQYV. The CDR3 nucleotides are TGTGCCAGCAGTCAGGGGCGGGAAGAGCAGTACGTC.

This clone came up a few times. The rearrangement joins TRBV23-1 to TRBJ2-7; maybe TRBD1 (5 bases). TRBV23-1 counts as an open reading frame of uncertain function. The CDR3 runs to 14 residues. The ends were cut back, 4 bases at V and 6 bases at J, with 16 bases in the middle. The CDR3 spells CASSLVLTGREQYV. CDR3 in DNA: TGCGCCAGCAGTCTAGTCCTCACAGGACGCGAGCAGTACGTC.

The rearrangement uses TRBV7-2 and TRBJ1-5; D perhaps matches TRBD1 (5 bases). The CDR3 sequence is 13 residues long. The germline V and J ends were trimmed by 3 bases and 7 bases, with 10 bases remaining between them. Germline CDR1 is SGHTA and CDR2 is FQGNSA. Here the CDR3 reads CASSLGVRQPQHF. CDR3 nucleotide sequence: TGTGCCAGCAGCTTGGGGGTGCGGCAGCCCCAGCATTTT.

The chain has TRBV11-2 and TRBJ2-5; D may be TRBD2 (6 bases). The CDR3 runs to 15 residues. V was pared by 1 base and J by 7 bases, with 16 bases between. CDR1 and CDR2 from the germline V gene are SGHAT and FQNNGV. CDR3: CASSLVGGAVGTQYF. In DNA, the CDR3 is TGTGCCAGCAGCTTAGTGGGAGGAGCGGTCGGGACCCAGTACTTC. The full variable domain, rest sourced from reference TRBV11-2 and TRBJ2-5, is EAGVAQSPRYKIIEKRQSVAFWCNPISGHATLYWYQQILGQGPKLLIQFQNNGVVDDSQLPKDRFSAERLKGVDSTLKIQPAKLEDSAVYLCASSLVGGAVGTQYFGPGTRLLVL.

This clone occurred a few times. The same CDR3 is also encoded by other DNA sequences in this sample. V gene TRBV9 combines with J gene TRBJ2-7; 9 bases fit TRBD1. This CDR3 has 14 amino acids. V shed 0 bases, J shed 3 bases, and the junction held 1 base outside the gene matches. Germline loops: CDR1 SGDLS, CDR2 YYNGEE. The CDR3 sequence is CASSVGGQGYEQYF. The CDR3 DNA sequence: TGTGCCAGCAGCGTAGGGGGACAGGGCTACGAGCAGTACTTC.

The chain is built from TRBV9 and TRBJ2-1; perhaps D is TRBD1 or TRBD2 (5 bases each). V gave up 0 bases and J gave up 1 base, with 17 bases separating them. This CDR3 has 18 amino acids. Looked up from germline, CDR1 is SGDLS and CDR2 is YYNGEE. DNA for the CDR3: TGTGCCAGCAGCGTAGATTCGGGGCTCTTGGGTTCCTACAATGAGCAGTTCTTC. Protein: CASSVDSGLLGSYNEQFF.

CDR3 sequence reads: CASSVESGRTDTQYF. CDR3 DNA sequence: TGTGCCAGCAGCGTAGAAAGCGGGCGCACAGATACGCAGTATTTT. V and J are TRBV9 and TRBJ2-3; D may be TRBD2 (6 bases). Trimming shortened V by 0 bases and J by 1 base, and 9 bases separated the two germline ends. The CDR3 totals 15 residues. Germline lookup yields CDR1 SGDLS and CDR2 YYNGEE.

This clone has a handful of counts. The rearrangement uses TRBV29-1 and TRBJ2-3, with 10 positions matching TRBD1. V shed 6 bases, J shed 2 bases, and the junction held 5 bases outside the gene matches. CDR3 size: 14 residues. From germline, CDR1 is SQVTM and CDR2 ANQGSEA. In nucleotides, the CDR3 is TGCAGCGTGTCCGGGACAGGGGACACAGATACGCAGTATTTT. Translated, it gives CSVSGTGDTDTQYF.

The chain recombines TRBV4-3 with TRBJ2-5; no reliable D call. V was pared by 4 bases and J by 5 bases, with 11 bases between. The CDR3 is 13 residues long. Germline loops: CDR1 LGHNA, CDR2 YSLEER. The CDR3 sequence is CASSLGLRETQYF. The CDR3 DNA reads TGCGCCAGCAGCCTCGGATTACGGGAGACCCAGTACTTC.

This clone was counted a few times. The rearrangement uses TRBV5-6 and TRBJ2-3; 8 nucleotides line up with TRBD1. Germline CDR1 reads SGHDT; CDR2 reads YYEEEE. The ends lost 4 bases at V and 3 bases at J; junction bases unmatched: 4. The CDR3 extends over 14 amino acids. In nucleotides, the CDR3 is TGTGCCAGCAGCATAGACAGGGGTACAGATACGCAGTATTTT. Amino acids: CASSIDRGTDTQYF.

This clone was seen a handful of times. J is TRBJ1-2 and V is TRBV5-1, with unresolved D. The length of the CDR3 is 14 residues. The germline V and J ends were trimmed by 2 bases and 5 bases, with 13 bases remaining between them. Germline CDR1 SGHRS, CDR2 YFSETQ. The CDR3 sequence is CASSFDPDGYGYTF. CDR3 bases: TGCGCCAGCAGCTTTGACCCAGATGGATATGGCTACACCTTC.

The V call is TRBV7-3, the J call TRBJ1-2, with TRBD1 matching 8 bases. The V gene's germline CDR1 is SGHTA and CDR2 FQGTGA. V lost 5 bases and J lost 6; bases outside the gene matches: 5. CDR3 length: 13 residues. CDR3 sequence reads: CASSLLGQDGYTF. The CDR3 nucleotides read TGTGCCAGCAGCCTGTTGGGACAGGATGGCTACACCTTC.

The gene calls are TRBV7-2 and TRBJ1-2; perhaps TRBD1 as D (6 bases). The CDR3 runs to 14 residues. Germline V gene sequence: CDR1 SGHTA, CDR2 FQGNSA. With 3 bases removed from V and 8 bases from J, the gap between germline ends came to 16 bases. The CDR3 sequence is CASSFSGQRDGYTF. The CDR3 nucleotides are TGTGCCAGCAGCTTCTCCGGACAGAGGGACGGCTACACCTTC.

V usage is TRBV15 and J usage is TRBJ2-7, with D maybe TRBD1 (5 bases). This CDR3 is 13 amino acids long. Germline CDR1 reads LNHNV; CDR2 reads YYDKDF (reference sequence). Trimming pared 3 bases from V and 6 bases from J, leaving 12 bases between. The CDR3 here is CATSRDKRCEQYV. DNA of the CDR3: TGTGCCACCAGCAGGGACAAGCGCTGCGAGCAGTACGTC.

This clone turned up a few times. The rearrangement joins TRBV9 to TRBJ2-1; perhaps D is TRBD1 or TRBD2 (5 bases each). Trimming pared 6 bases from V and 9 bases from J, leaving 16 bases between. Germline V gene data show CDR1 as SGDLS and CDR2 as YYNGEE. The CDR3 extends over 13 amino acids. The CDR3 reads CASNLGGAGEQFF. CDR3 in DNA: TGTGCCAGCAACCTTGGGGGAGCCGGTGAGCAGTTCTTC.

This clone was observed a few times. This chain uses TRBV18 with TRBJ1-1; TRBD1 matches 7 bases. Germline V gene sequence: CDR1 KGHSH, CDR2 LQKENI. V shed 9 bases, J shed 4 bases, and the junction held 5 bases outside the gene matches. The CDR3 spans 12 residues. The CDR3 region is CASNAGGTEAFF. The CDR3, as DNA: TGTGCCAGTAATGCAGGGGGCACTGAAGCTTTCTTT.

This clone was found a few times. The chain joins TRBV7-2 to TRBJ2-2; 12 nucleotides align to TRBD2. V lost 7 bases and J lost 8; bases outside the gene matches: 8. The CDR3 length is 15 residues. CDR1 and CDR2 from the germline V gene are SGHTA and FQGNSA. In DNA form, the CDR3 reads TGTGCCAGCATCTCGACTAGCGGGAGATCAGGGGAGCTGTTTTTT. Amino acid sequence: CASISTSGRSGELFF. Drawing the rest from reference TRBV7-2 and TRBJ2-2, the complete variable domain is GAGVSQSPSNKVTEKGKDVELRCDPISGHTALYWYRQSLGQGLEFLIYFQGNSAPDKSGLPSDRFSAERTGGSVSTLTIQRTQQEDSAVYLCASISTSGRSGELFFGEGSRLTVL.